This note documents a single T cell receptor beta chain sequence. The antigen remains unidentified. Sequencing was performed with immunoSEQ multiplex PCR; in TCRdb, only in-frame clones are kept and a portion is missing. Of approximately 100,000 clones detected, over 85% appear once; the ten largest clones hold approximately 2.2%. These data come from a study of T cell responses to AZD1222 COVID-19 vaccine. Overall study context: Recipients boosted at about 4 weeks or about 12 weeks are pooled. General study findings and limits: The donor group comprised mostly white British people and more females; the analysis possibly underestimated clonal diversity. The repertoires were collected only after the peak T cell response.

The V and J ends lost 0 bases and 0 bases respectively, with 10 bases between them. Per the germline V gene, CDR1 is SGHDN and CDR2 is FVKESK. The CDR3 is 16 residues long. This TCR was sampled from an adult in good health. This specimen was peripheral blood, taken on day 0 of AZD1222 vaccination. The chain has TRBV14 and TRBJ2-3; D ambiguous. Here the CDR3 DNA reads TGTGCCAGCAGCCAAGAACTCCCCGGGAGCACAGATACGCAGTATTTT. This sequence encodes CASSQELPGSTDTQYF.